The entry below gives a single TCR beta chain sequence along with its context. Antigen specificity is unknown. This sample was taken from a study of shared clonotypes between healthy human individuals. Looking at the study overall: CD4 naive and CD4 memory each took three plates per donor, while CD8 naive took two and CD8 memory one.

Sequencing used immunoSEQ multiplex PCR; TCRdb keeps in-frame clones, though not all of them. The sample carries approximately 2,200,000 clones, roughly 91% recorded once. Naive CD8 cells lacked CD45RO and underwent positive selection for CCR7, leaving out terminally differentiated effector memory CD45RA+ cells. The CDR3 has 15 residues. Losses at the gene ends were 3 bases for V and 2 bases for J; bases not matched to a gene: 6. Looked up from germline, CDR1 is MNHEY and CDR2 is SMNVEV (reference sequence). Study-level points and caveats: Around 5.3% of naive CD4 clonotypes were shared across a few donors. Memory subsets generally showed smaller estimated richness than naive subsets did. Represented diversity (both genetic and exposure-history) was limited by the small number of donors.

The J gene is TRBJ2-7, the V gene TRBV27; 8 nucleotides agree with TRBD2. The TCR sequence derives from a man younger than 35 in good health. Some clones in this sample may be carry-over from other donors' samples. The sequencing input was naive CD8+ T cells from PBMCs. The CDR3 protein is CASSLEPGLAYEQYF. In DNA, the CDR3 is TGTGCCAGCAGTTTGGAGCCGGGACTAGCCTACGAGCAGTACTTC.